This record covers a single T cell receptor (beta chain). Its antigen is not known. This sample is drawn from a study of shared clonotypes between healthy human individuals. Study observations and caveats: Researchers sampled blood only, noting tissue repertoires likely differ. Across subsets, estimated richness was generally greater for naive than for memory populations. Generation of non-shared clonotypes was less probable than generation of clonotypes shared by all four donors.

Measured with immunoSEQ multiplex PCR; TCRdb has only the in-frame clones, and not every one. The sample holds around 550,000 clones, 85% to 95% seen once. Terminally differentiated effector memory CD45RA+ cells were excluded from the naive CD8 cells, which were CD45RO-negative and positively selected for CCR7. Nashville, Tennessee was home to all donors, who were Caucasian adults. This CDR3 is built from 15 residues. The V gene's germline CDR1 is SGHRS and CDR2 YFSETQ. V was clipped by 0 bases and J by 1 base, with 8 bases between them. The receptor comes from a woman in her thirties in good health. Sequencing was carried out using naive CD8+ T cells sorted from blood. The chain combines TRBV5-1 with TRBJ1-5; D is unclear. The CDR3 region has the DNA TGCGCCAGCAGCTTGGATGCGGGAAGCAATCAGCCCCAGCATTTT. Its protein product is CASSLDAGSNQPQHF. Full variable domain (missing parts from reference TRBV5-1 and TRBJ1-5): KAGVTQTPRYLIKTRGQQVTLSCSPISGHRSVSWYQQTPGQGLQFLFEYFSETQRNKGNFPGRFSGRQFSNSRSEMNVSTLELGDSALYLCASSLDAGSNQPQHFGDGTRLSIL.